This T cell receptor beta chain was documented in a study of cytomegalovirus exposure and HLA in healthy donors. Broader study findings: Based on reports, TCR beta sequences accurately predicted HLA-A and HLA-B alleles for most subjects. With further analysis later on, most CMV-associated TCR beta chains appeared HLA-restricted. There were approximately 150 TCR beta chains listed as cytomegalovirus-associated.

With 60 Vbeta and 13 Jbeta primers, the PCR was carried out. The repertoire was sequenced with immunoSEQ multiplex PCR; TCRdb's copy has only in-frame clones and lacks some. The sample has about 200,000 clones, just over 75% seen once; the top ten hold about 2.1%. In the case of this clone: Its target is not known.

The length of the CDR3 is 16 residues. V shed 4 bases and J shed 1 base, with 17 bases lying between them. CDR1 is SGHNT, CDR2 YYREEE, per germline (reference sequence). The TCR sequence derives from a man younger than 45 in good health and CMV-seronegative. The chain carries TRBV5-4 and TRBJ1-1, with D possibly being TRBD1 (6 bases). Sequenced: PBMCs. Written as DNA, the CDR3 is TGTGCCAGCAGCCAGGCCCCGGGACAACAGAACACTGAAGCTTTCTTT. Translated, it gives CASSQAPGQQNTEAFF.